The sequence of this T cell receptor (beta chain) was determined in a study of T cells in Graves' hyperthyroidism and ophthalmopathy. Germline lookup yields CDR1 SGHRS and CDR2 YFSETQ. The length of the CDR3 is 17 residues. J gave up 7 bases and V 4 bases, and 10 bases lay outside the gene matches. Amplified TCR beta CDR3 regions came from RNA transcripts. Initially, a first-round RT-PCR of the TCR CDR3 employed the HTBI primer set. MiXCR, run by TCRdb on the multiplex PCR reads, gives a single entry per CDR3 protein. The sample lists more than 500,000 distinct CDR3 sequences; 15% to 20% were seen once. In this sample, this clonotype turned up a few times. Recently diagnosed hyperthyroidism of less than 2 months' duration affected patients aged 18 to 65.

This TCR was sampled from a woman aged 25 to 39 with Graves' hyperthyroidism. The specimen sequenced was blood. The rearrangement links TRBV5-1 to TRBJ2-1; 14 bases line up with TRBD2. The CDR3 reads CASSPMTSGRAPNEQFF. Written as DNA, the CDR3 is TGCGCCAGCAGCCCAATGACTAGCGGGAGGGCCCCAAATGAGCAGTTCTTC.